This T cell receptor (beta chain) was recorded in a study of cytomegalovirus exposure and HLA in healthy donors. Across the study: In a previous analysis, 117 million unique TCR beta sequences were found from 150 million to 200 million T cells.

Trimming pared 4 bases from V and 9 bases from J, leaving 14 bases between. This CDR3 is 13 amino acids long. From germline, CDR1 is SGHRS and CDR2 YFSETQ. The PCR had 60 Vbeta and 13 Jbeta primers. Data came from immunoSEQ multiplex PCR; TCRdb stores just in-frame clones and leaves some out. Here the sample spans 110,000 or so clones, about four fifths being singletons. In regard to this clone: What it binds is not known.

Overall study findings and caveats: Accurate prediction of most subjects' HLA-A and HLA-B alleles from TCR beta sequences was reported. Many donors carried some public TCRs, although rarity characterized most TCR sequences. Indistinguishable V segments such as TRBV6-2 and TRBV6-3 were excluded.

V is TRBV5-1 and J is TRBJ2-1, with D tentatively TRBD1 (6 bases). Sequencing was performed on PBMCs. This TCR came from a woman between 18 and 29 years old in good health and CMV-seronegative. This CDR3 reads CASSPRTVSEQFF. CDR3 sequence (DNA): TGCGCCAGCAGCCCCCGGACAGTCAGTGAGCAGTTCTTC.